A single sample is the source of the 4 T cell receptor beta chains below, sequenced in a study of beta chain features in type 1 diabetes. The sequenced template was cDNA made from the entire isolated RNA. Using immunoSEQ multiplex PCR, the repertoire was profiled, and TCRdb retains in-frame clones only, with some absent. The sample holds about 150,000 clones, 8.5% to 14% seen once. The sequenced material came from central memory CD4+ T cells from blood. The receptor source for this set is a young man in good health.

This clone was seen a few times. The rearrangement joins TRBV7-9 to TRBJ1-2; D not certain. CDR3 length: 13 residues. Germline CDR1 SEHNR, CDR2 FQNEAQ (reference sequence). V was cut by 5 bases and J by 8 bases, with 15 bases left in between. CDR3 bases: TGTGCCAGCAGCGGGCGGTCGGGAGGCGGCTACACCTTC. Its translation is CASSGRSGGGYTF. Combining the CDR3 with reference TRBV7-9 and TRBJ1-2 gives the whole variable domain DTGVSQNPRHKITKRGQNVTFRCDPISEHNRLYWYRQTLGQGPEFLTYFQNEAQLEKSRLLSDRFSAERPKGSFSTLEIQRTEQGDSAMYLCASSGRSGGGYTFGSGTRLTVV.

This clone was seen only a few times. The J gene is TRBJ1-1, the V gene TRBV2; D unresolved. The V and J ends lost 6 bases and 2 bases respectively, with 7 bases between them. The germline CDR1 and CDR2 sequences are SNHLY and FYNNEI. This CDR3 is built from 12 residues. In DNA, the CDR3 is TGTGCCAGCAGCCGGGTTAACACTGAAGCTTTCTTT. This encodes CASSRVNTEAFF.

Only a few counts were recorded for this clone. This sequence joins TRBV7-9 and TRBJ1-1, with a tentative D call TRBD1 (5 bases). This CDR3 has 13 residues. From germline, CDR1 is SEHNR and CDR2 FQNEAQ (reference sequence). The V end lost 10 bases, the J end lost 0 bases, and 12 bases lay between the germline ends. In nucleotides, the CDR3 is TGTGCCACTGACAGCGGCATGAACACTGAAGCTTTCTTT. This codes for CATDSGMNTEAFF.

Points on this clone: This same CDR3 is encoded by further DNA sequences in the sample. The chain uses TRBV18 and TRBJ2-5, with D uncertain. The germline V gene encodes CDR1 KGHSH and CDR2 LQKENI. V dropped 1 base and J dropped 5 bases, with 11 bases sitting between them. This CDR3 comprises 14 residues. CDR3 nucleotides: TGTGCCAGCTCACCACGGAGAGGATCGGAGACCCAGTACTTC. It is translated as CASSPRRGSETQYF.